The 21 T cell receptor beta chains reported below all come from one sample, sequenced in a study of blood T cell repertoires in COVID-19. The method was immunoSEQ multiplex PCR; TCRdb's version includes in-frame clones alone and lacks a portion of them. Found here are hundreds of thousands of clones, 89% of them singletons; the top ten hold over 1%. The source material was peripheral blood. The receptor set was obtained from a man between 35 and 55 years old with acute or convalescent COVID-19.

The chain joins TRBV6-4 to TRBJ2-1, with a tentative D call TRBD2 (6 bases). V lost 4 bases to trimming and J lost 7 bases, with 14 bases between them. Germline V gene sequence: CDR1 MRHNA, CDR2 SNTAGT. The CDR3 length is 14 residues. CDR3 nucleotide sequence: TGTGCCAGCAGTGTAGCGGATGACCTGAATGAGCAGTTCTTC. Its translation: CASSVADDLNEQFF.

The chain carries TRBV28 and TRBJ2-7; 11 bases are shared with TRBD2. Trimming removed 5 bases from V and 3 bases from J; junction bases left unmatched: 15. This CDR3 is 18 amino acids long. Germline CDR1 MDHEN, CDR2 SYDVKM. This CDR3 is CASSVQGAPSGRIYEQYF. The CDR3 DNA reads TGTGCCAGCAGTGTACAGGGGGCGCCTAGCGGGAGGATCTACGAGCAGTACTTC. The full variable domain, its missing parts supplied by reference TRBV28 and TRBJ2-7, is DVKVTQSSRYLVKRTGEKVFLECVQDMDHENMFWYRQDPGLGLRLIYFSYDVKMKEKGDIPEGYSVSREKKERFSLILESASTNQTSMYLCASSVQGAPSGRIYEQYFGPGTRLTVT.

The chain recombines TRBV7-9 with TRBJ2-7; D remains ambiguous. Deletions cut 5 bases from V and 2 bases from J, with 4 bases between. This CDR3 has 11 amino acids. CDR1 is SEHNR, CDR2 FQNEAQ, per germline (reference sequence). CDR3 sequence reads: CASSPAYEQYF. The CDR3 DNA reads TGTGCCAGCAGCCCCGCCTACGAGCAGTACTTC.

This clone came up once. The chain recombines TRBV2 with TRBJ2-3; 10 nucleotides line up with TRBD1. This CDR3 contains 14 residues. Germline V CDR1 and CDR2: SNHLY, FYNNEI. J lost 5 bases, V lost 6 bases, and 5 bases had no gene match. The CDR3 DNA reads as TGTGCCAGCAGAAGGACAGGGGGGGTAGATACGCAGTATTTT. Translated: CASRRTGGVDTQYF.

J is TRBJ2-5 and V is TRBV29-1; 9 positions match TRBD1. With V trimmed by 6 bases and J by 3 bases, 2 bases remained unmatched. Germline V lookup: CDR1 SQVTM, CDR2 ANQGSEA. This CDR3 contains 12 residues. CDR3 bases: TGCAGCGTCGACAGGGGGGAAGAGACCCAGTACTTC. Protein: CSVDRGEETQYF.

V usage is TRBV27 and J usage is TRBJ1-6; D is ambiguous. The CDR3 contains 13 residues. Germline V gene sequence: CDR1 MNHEY, CDR2 SMNVEV (reference sequence). With 8 bases removed from V and 10 bases from J, the gap between germline ends came to 15 bases. In nucleotides, the CDR3 is TGTGCCAGCGGAGGAGGGTTCGGATCACCCCTCCACTTT. The encoded protein is CASGGGFGSPLHF.

The chain is built from TRBV5-4 and TRBJ2-7; TRBD2 is a possible D gene (6 bases). The V and J ends lost 2 bases and 5 bases respectively, with 14 bases between them. CDR3 size: 14 residues. Germline V lookup: CDR1 SGHNT, CDR2 YYREEE (reference sequence). CDR3 in DNA: TGTGCCAGCAGCTTCTTAGTCCGGAGGGACGAGCAGTACTTC. Translated: CASSFLVRRDEQYF.

The DNA for the CDR3 is TGCGCCAGCAGCCAGCAGACGACTCAATCTGGCTACACCTTC. Its translation: CASSQQTTQSGYTF. The chain links TRBV4-1 to TRBJ1-2; D is undetermined. The CDR3 consists of 14 residues. Trimming left V 3 bases short and J 7 bases short, with 15 bases between. Per the germline V gene, CDR1 is MGHRA and CDR2 is YSYEKL.

The rearrangement joins TRBV7-3 to TRBJ2-1; 8 positions match TRBD2. The CDR3 has 14 amino acids. V shed 5 bases, J shed 7 bases, and the junction held 7 bases outside the gene matches. Germline V CDR1 and CDR2: SGHTA, FQGTGA. CDR3: CASSAVAGMNEQFF. The DNA for the CDR3 is TGTGCCAGCAGCGCCGTAGCGGGAATGAATGAGCAGTTCTTC.

The chain recombines TRBV6-6 with TRBJ1-1, with D hard to call. With 2 bases removed from V and 0 bases from J, the gap between germline ends came to 7 bases. The germline V gene encodes CDR1 MNHNY and CDR2 SVGAGI (reference sequence). CDR3 length: 14 amino acids. This CDR3 reads CASSYSQMNTEAFF. The CDR3 nucleotides are TGTGCCAGCAGTTACAGCCAAATGAACACTGAAGCTTTCTTT.

This chain joins TRBV4-2 and TRBJ2-7; D is uncertain. The ends were cut back, 2 bases at V and 5 bases at J, with 19 bases in the middle. This CDR3 region has 16 residues. CDR1 LGHNA and CDR2 YNFKEQ come from the germline V gene. The CDR3 sequence is CASSQNPTSVRNEQYF. The CDR3 DNA sequence: TGTGCCAGCAGCCAAAACCCGACATCCGTAAGGAACGAGCAGTACTTC.

V is TRBV28 and J is TRBJ2-3, with 7 bases matching TRBD2. CDR3 length: 15 amino acids. Trimming took 0 bases from V and 2 from J; bases not matched to a gene: 2. CDR1 is MDHEN, CDR2 SYDVKM, per germline. In DNA, the CDR3 is TGTGCCAGCAGTTTATGGCGGGGGTTCACAGATACGCAGTATTTT. Translation gives CASSLWRGFTDTQYF. The full variable domain, its missing parts supplied by reference TRBV28 and TRBJ2-3, is DVKVTQSSRYLVKRTGEKVFLECVQDMDHENMFWYRQDPGLGLRLIYFSYDVKMKEKGDIPEGYSVSREKKERFSLILESASTNQTSMYLCASSLWRGFTDTQYFGPGTRLTVL.

The chain carries TRBV27 and TRBJ1-1; D is uncertain. Germline CDR1 MNHEY, CDR2 SMNVEV (reference sequence). V was cut by 3 bases and J by 2 bases, with 10 bases left in between. This CDR3 spans 14 amino acids. The CDR3 nucleotides are TGTGCCAGCAGTTTGCAGCCGGGTAACACTGAAGCTTTCTTT. It is translated as CASSLQPGNTEAFF.

The chain joins TRBV5-1 to TRBJ1-4; weak D call: TRBD1 (5 bases). Germline CDR1 SGHRS, CDR2 YFSETQ. The ends were cut back, 0 bases at V and 2 bases at J, with 5 bases in the middle. This CDR3 spans 14 amino acids. This CDR3 is CASSLGQTNEKLFF. In DNA, the CDR3 is TGCGCCAGCAGCTTGGGACAGACTAATGAAAAACTGTTTTTT. Looking up the rest from reference TRBV5-1 and TRBJ1-4 gives the full variable domain: KAGVTQTPRYLIKTRGQQVTLSCSPISGHRSVSWYQQTPGQGLQFLFEYFSETQRNKGNFPGRFSGRQFSNSRSEMNVSTLELGDSALYLCASSLGQTNEKLFFGSGTQLSVL.

This rearrangement joins TRBV27 to TRBJ1-2, with D possibly TRBD1 on 5 matching bases. The CDR3 consists of 13 residues. CDR1 and CDR2 (germline): MNHEY, SMNVEV (reference sequence). V lost 6 bases and J 3 bases, leaving 11 bases between the germline ends. In nucleotides, the CDR3 is TGTGCCAGCAGCCCCAGGGAGGACTATGGCTACACCTTC. This translates into CASSPREDYGYTF.

V usage is TRBV7-2 and J usage is TRBJ1-2, with D unresolved. The CDR3 consists of 14 residues. The V end lost 0 bases, the J end lost 2 bases, and 7 bases lay between the germline ends. Per the germline V gene, CDR1 is SGHTA and CDR2 is FQGNSA. The CDR3 bases are TGTGCCAGCAGCTTAGCCGGCGGAAACTATGGCTACACCTTC. Residues: CASSLAGGNYGYTF.

The V gene is TRBV4-1, the J gene TRBJ2-7, with 7 bases aligning to TRBD2. Germline V gives CDR1 MGHRA, CDR2 YSYEKL. CDR3 size: 15 residues. With 5 bases clipped from V and 0 bases from J, the junction kept 7 bases outside the gene matches. This chain's CDR3 is CASSTTSASSYEQYF. CDR3 nucleotides: TGCGCCAGCAGCACAACTAGCGCCAGCTCCTACGAGCAGTACTTC.

The V call is TRBV10-3, the J call TRBJ1-1; D is uncertain. Between the trimmed V and J ends, which lost 0 bases and 0 bases, there was a span of 11 bases. The V gene's germline CDR1 is ENHRY and CDR2 SYGVKD. There are 16 residues in the CDR3. The chain's CDR3 is CAISESAGLMNTEAFF. As DNA, the CDR3 is TGTGCCATCAGTGAGTCGGCGGGCCTGATGAACACTGAAGCTTTCTTT.

This chain's CDR3 is CASNRGNQPQHF. As DNA, the CDR3 is TGTGCCAGCAACAGGGGGAATCAGCCCCAGCATTTT. This sequence joins TRBV28 and TRBJ1-5; 8 bases line up with TRBD1. Germline CDR1 reads MDHEN; CDR2 reads SYDVKM. The CDR3 runs to 12 residues. After removal of 7 bases from V and 4 bases from J, the junction contained 0 bases not matched to a gene. The whole variable domain, filled in from reference TRBV28 and TRBJ1-5, reads DVKVTQSSRYLVKRTGEKVFLECVQDMDHENMFWYRQDPGLGLRLIYFSYDVKMKEKGDIPEGYSVSREKKERFSLILESASTNQTSMYLCASNRGNQPQHFGDGTRLSIL.

The chain uses TRBV28 and TRBJ1-2; 8 bases agree with TRBD1. Trimming at V came to 6 bases and at J to 6 bases, leaving 6 bases not matched to a gene. CDR1 and CDR2 (germline): MDHEN, SYDVKM. The CDR3 has 13 amino acids. The CDR3 DNA reads as TGTGCCAGCAGCGAGCAGGGGGCAGATGGCTACACCTTC. Translating it yields CASSEQGADGYTF.

V usage is TRBV5-1 and J usage is TRBJ2-1; 8 nucleotides match TRBD2. The J segment lost 5 bases and the V segment lost 0 bases, leaving 7 bases of the junction unmatched. Germline V lookup: CDR1 SGHRS, CDR2 YFSETQ. This CDR3 has 16 residues. The CDR3 DNA follows: TGCGCCAGCAGCTTGGCCGCTTTAGCGGGACACAATGAGCAGTTCTTC. Translation: CASSLAALAGHNEQFF.